The T cell receptor beta chain described here comes from a study of Tregs in tolerant kidney transplant recipients. General study points: Biological reproducibility was not directly addressed in this study. Tolerant patients' donor-specific Tregs expanded beyond overall Tregs, suggesting antigen-driven growth.

Details on this clone: Antigen unknown.

Germline-derived CDR1 and CDR2 are SGHNT and YYREEE (reference sequence). With 3 bases removed from V and 1 base from J, the gap between germline ends came to 17 bases. The CDR3 has 16 amino acids. Data came from immunoSEQ multiplex PCR; TCRdb stores just in-frame clones and leaves some out. The data contain around 86,000 clones, roughly nine tenths of them seen just once; the ten biggest clones take up about 1.4%. Mixed chimerism was transient after nonmyeloablative marrow transplants from related graft donors. Unstimulated Tregs (CD4+CD25+CD127-) and CD4+CD25- non-Tregs were sorted from PBMCs. Here the sequenced sample was CD4+ T cells from blood (PBMCs), taken 24 months after the transplant. The chain links TRBV5-4 to TRBJ2-7; the D gene is possibly TRBD2 (6 bases). The source is a human patient who received a combined kidney and bone marrow transplant. The graft donor may be the source of some T cells. The CDR3 here is CASSWGVAGPSYEQYF. The CDR3 DNA is TGTGCCAGCAGCTGGGGCGTGGCGGGGCCATCCTACGAGCAGTACTTC.